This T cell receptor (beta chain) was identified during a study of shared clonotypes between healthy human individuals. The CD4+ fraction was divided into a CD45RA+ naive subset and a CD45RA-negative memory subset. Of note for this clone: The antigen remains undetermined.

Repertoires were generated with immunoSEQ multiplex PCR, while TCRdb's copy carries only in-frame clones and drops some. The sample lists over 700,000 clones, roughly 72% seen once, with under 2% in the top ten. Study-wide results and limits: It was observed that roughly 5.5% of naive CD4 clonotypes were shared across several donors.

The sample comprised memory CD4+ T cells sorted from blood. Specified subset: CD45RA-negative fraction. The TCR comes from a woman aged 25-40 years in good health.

The CDR3 reads CAWSTNRDTGELFF. CDR3 coding DNA: TGTGCCTGGAGTACGAACAGGGACACCGGGGAGCTGTTTTTT. This sequence joins TRBV30 and TRBJ2-2; D is possibly TRBD1 (6 bases). The CDR3 sequence is 14 residues long. Trimming removed 2 bases from V and 3 bases from J, with 10 bases in between. Germline CDR1 and CDR2: GTSNPN and SVGIG (reference sequence).